This T cell receptor beta chain was retrieved from a study of T cell responses to AZD1222 COVID-19 vaccine. The study, taken as a whole, reports: Once two AZD1222 doses were given, Spike-specific TCR breadth and depth went up.

Profiling relied on immunoSEQ multiplex PCR, and the TCRdb table lists in-frame clones only, not all of them. The sample has approximately 110,000 clones; 87% are singletons. Note on this clone: Its antigen remains unknown.

The CDR3 has 16 amino acids. Trimming removed 5 bases from V and 2 bases from J, with 17 bases in between. Per the germline V gene, CDR1 is SEHNR and CDR2 is FQNEAQ (reference sequence). The clonotype originates from an adult in good health. The source was peripheral blood, collected on day 0 of AZD1222 vaccination. The chain is built from TRBV7-9 and TRBJ2-3; TRBD1 is a possible D gene (6 bases). The CDR3 coding sequence is TGTGCCAGCAGCCCTGGGACACCAAGAGTCACAGATACGCAGTATTTT. Its translation: CASSPGTPRVTDTQYF.